A single TCR beta chain is shown here with its context. Its target is not known. This entry belongs to a study of cytomegalovirus exposure and HLA in healthy donors. Study-level points and caveats: Likely technical artifact: a cluster of highly shared sequence variants.

The primer mix had 60 Vbeta and 13 Jbeta primers. Profiled with immunoSEQ multiplex PCR; TCRdb holds only in-frame clones, not every one. This sample carries more than 140,000 clones, 60% to 80% of them seen once, and the ten largest clones take 0.66%. Trimming left V 0 bases short and J 10 bases short, with 10 bases between. CDR1 is GTSNPN, CDR2 SVGIG, per germline (reference sequence). There are 12 residues in the CDR3. The J gene is TRBJ2-1, the V gene TRBV30; D may be TRBD2 (5 bases). Sequenced sample: PBMCs. This receptor was obtained from a male donor in good health and CMV-seronegative. CDR3 nucleotide sequence: TGTGCCTGGAGTGTACTAGGTATGGAGCAGTTCTTC. Translation gives CAWSVLGMEQFF.